This is a list of T cell receptor beta chains from one sample in a study of T cells in narcolepsy. TCRdb's table, derived via immunoSEQ multiplex PCR, lists solely in-frame clones and lacks some. Of about 34,000 clones in the sample, roughly four fifths were seen once. Sequences were obtained from CD45RA- memory CD4+ T cells from PBMCs. The source is a human donor with narcolepsy. The CDR3 runs from the conserved cysteine through the conserved F or W. Each record gives: D gene, clone size, J gene, V gene, CDR3 protein, CDR3 DNA. A D gene is named only where the DNA matches it firmly. Size tells how often a clone was seen (once, few, many) or the class of an expanded clone, and some rows leave it out.

d_gene: TRBD1; abundance: few; j_gene: TRBJ2-2; v_gene: TRBV2; CDR3aa: CASRRDSPVTGELFF; CDR3nt: TGTGCCAGCAGAAGGGACAGCCCGGTTACCGGGGAGCTGTTTTTT
d_gene: NA; abundance: NA; j_gene: TRBJ2-5; v_gene: TRBV19; CDR3aa: CASSMRGETQYF; CDR3nt: TGTGCCAGTAGTATGAGGGGCGAGACCCAGTACTTC
d_gene: TRBD1; abundance: few; j_gene: TRBJ1-2; v_gene: TRBV11-3; CDR3aa: CASSLGRGGYTGGYTF; CDR3nt: TGTGCCAGCAGCTTAGGCAGGGGGGGATATACTGGTGGCTACACCTTC
d_gene: NA; abundance: NA; j_gene: TRBJ2-5; v_gene: TRBV6-7; CDR3aa: CASSYNRVETQYF; CDR3nt: TGTGCCAGCAGTTACAACAGGGTAGAGACCCAGTACTTC
d_gene: NA; abundance: NA; j_gene: TRBJ2-7; v_gene: TRBV11-2; CDR3aa: CASSLARGLSEQYF; CDR3nt: TGTGCCAGCAGCTTAGCCCGGGGGCTGAGCGAGCAGTACTTC
d_gene: NA; abundance: NA; j_gene: TRBJ2-3; v_gene: TRBV15; CDR3aa: CATSRGSVGYTDTQYF; CDR3nt: TGTGCCACCAGCAGAGGCTCGGTTGGCTACACAGATACGCAGTATTTT
d_gene: NA; abundance: NA; j_gene: TRBJ2-5; v_gene: TRBV29-1; CDR3aa: CSVVLLQETQYF; CDR3nt: TGCAGCGTTGTCCTTCTTCAAGAGACCCAGTACTTC
d_gene: NA; abundance: NA; j_gene: TRBJ2-1; v_gene: TRBV18; CDR3aa: CASSPTNEQFF; CDR3nt: TGTGCCAGCTCACCCACGAATGAGCAGTTCTTC
d_gene: NA; abundance: NA; j_gene: TRBJ2-7; v_gene: TRBV27; CDR3aa: CASSLLGGRKYEQYF; CDR3nt: TGTGCCAGCAGTTTATTAGGGGGGAGAAAATACGAGCAGTACTTC
d_gene: NA; abundance: NA; j_gene: TRBJ1-2; v_gene: TRBV2; CDR3aa: CASSLDRRDRANYGYTF; CDR3nt: TGTGCCAGCAGCCTAGACAGGAGAGACCGAGCTAACTATGGCTACACCTTC
d_gene: NA; abundance: once; j_gene: TRBJ1-6; v_gene: TRBV25-1; CDR3aa: CASHAGGGSPLHF; CDR3nt: TGTGCCAGCCACGCGGGGGGCGGATCACCCCTCCACTTT
d_gene: TRBD2; abundance: NA; j_gene: TRBJ2-5; v_gene: TRBV19; CDR3aa: CASRAQAGQETQYF; CDR3nt: TGTGCCAGCCGGGCCCAAGCGGGGCAAGAGACCCAGTACTTC
d_gene: TRBD1; abundance: NA; j_gene: TRBJ2-7; v_gene: TRBV7-2; CDR3aa: CASSFRLDRYEQYF; CDR3nt: TGTGCCAGCAGCTTTCGACTGGACAGGTACGAGCAGTACTTC
d_gene: TRBD1; abundance: NA; j_gene: TRBJ1-1; v_gene: TRBV6-5; CDR3aa: CASSPGQGGTEAFF; CDR3nt: TGTGCCAGCAGTCCGGGACAGGGGGGCACTGAAGCTTTCTTT
d_gene: NA; abundance: NA; j_gene: TRBJ2-7; v_gene: TRBV6-1; CDR3aa: CASSETGSRDEQYF; CDR3nt: TGTGCCAGCAGTGAAACAGGCTCTCGGGACGAGCAGTACTTC
d_gene: NA; abundance: NA; j_gene: TRBJ2-7; v_gene: TRBV18; CDR3aa: CTSSPPYQAGGSSYEQYF; CDR3nt: TGTACCAGCTCACCACCGTACCAGGCAGGCGGCTCCTCCTACGAGCAGTACTTC
d_gene: NA; abundance: NA; j_gene: TRBJ2-7; v_gene: TRBV9; CDR3aa: CAAWGRAGYEQYF; CDR3nt: TGTGCCGCGTGGGGAAGGGCGGGCTACGAGCAGTACTTC
d_gene: NA; abundance: NA; j_gene: TRBJ2-3; v_gene: TRBV30; CDR3aa: CACHTQRDTDTQYF; CDR3nt: TGTGCCTGCCACACCCAGCGTGACACAGATACGCAGTATTTT
d_gene: TRBD1; abundance: NA; j_gene: TRBJ2-5; v_gene: TRBV7-9; CDR3aa: CASSLGTGTETQYF; CDR3nt: TGTGCCAGCAGCCTGGGGACAGGCACAGAGACCCAGTACTTC
d_gene: NA; abundance: few; j_gene: TRBJ1-5; v_gene: TRBV19; CDR3aa: CASSYARNSNQPQHF; CDR3nt: TGTGCCAGTAGTTACGCCCGTAATAGCAATCAGCCCCAGCATTTT
d_gene: NA; abundance: NA; j_gene: TRBJ1-1; v_gene: TRBV5-1; CDR3aa: CASSSGAGTGNTEAFF; CDR3nt: TGCGCCAGCAGCTCCGGGGCCGGGACGGGGAACACTGAAGCTTTCTTT
d_gene: NA; abundance: NA; j_gene: TRBJ2-1; v_gene: TRBV7-2; CDR3aa: CASSRPLGYNEQFF; CDR3nt: TGTGCCAGCAGCCGGCCTTTGGGTTACAATGAGCAGTTCTTC
d_gene: TRBD1; abundance: NA; j_gene: TRBJ2-3; v_gene: TRBV19; CDR3aa: CASRGQGGNQPQYF; CDR3nt: TGTGCCAGTAGGGGACAGGGAGGCAATCAGCCCCAGTATTTT
d_gene: TRBD1; abundance: NA; j_gene: TRBJ2-7; v_gene: TRBV4-2; CDR3aa: CASSPDGWDRGTYEQYF; CDR3nt: TGTGCCAGCAGCCCCGATGGCTGGGACAGGGGGACCTACGAGCAGTACTTC
d_gene: NA; abundance: NA; j_gene: TRBJ1-4; v_gene: TRBV7-2; CDR3aa: CASSLAPLRSNEKLFF; CDR3nt: TGTGCCAGCAGCTTAGCGCCGCTAAGGTCGAACGAAAAACTGTTTTTT
d_gene: NA; abundance: once; j_gene: TRBJ1-5; v_gene: TRBV11-2; CDR3aa: CASSLGGDGSRAQHF; CDR3nt: TGTGCCAGCAGCTTAGGTGGTGACGGATCGAGGGCCCAGCATTTT
d_gene: TRBD1; abundance: NA; j_gene: TRBJ2-6; v_gene: TRBV30; CDR3aa: CAWSGTGGVSGANVLTF; CDR3nt: TGTGCCTGGAGTGGGACAGGGGGAGTCTCTGGGGCCAACGTCCTGACTTTC
d_gene: NA; abundance: NA; j_gene: TRBJ2-3; v_gene: TRBV5-1; CDR3aa: CASSPSPIDTQYF; CDR3nt: TGCGCCAGCAGCCCCAGTCCGATAGATACGCAGTATTTT
d_gene: NA; abundance: NA; j_gene: TRBJ2-7; v_gene: TRBV6-5; CDR3aa: CASSSNEQYF; CDR3nt: TGTGCCAGCAGTTCTAACGAGCAGTACTTC
d_gene: TRBD1; abundance: once; j_gene: TRBJ2-3; v_gene: TRBV6-1; CDR3aa: CASSEGTGGTDTQYF; CDR3nt: TGTGCCAGCAGTGAGGGGACAGGGGGCACAGATACGCAGTATTTT
d_gene: NA; abundance: NA; j_gene: TRBJ1-5; v_gene: TRBV19; CDR3aa: CASCGDSNQPQHF; CDR3nt: TGTGCCAGCTGCGGGGATAGCAATCAGCCCCAGCATTTT
d_gene: NA; abundance: NA; j_gene: TRBJ2-1; v_gene: TRBV7-2; CDR3aa: CASSLGRDPGYNEQFF; CDR3nt: TGTGCCAGCAGCTTAGGAAGGGACCCCGGTTACAATGAGCAGTTCTTC
d_gene: TRBD1; abundance: NA; j_gene: TRBJ2-1; v_gene: TRBV7-9; CDR3aa: CASSLGQGAWNEQFF; CDR3nt: TGTGCCAGCAGCTTAGGACAGGGGGCATGGAATGAGCAGTTCTTC
d_gene: NA; abundance: NA; j_gene: TRBJ1-4; v_gene: TRBV7-9; CDR3aa: CASSLAHMANEKLFF; CDR3nt: TGTGCCAGCAGCTTAGCGCACATGGCTAATGAAAAACTGTTTTTT
d_gene: NA; abundance: NA; j_gene: TRBJ1-1; v_gene: TRBV6-5; CDR3aa: CASGPARTVSKAFF; CDR3nt: TGTGCCAGCGGCCCTGCAAGGACAGTCTCTAAAGCTTTCTTT
d_gene: TRBD1; abundance: NA; j_gene: TRBJ2-3; v_gene: TRBV5-4; CDR3aa: CASSLGQGGTDTQYF; CDR3nt: TGTGCCAGCAGTTTGGGACAGGGGGGCACAGATACGCAGTATTTT
d_gene: NA; abundance: NA; j_gene: TRBJ2-1; v_gene: TRBV6-5; CDR3aa: CARDGTLVNEQFF; CDR3nt: TGTGCCAGAGACGGGACTCTTGTGAATGAGCAGTTCTTC
d_gene: TRBD1; abundance: few; j_gene: TRBJ1-1; v_gene: TRBV30; CDR3aa: CAGGGGWTEAFF; CDR3nt: TGTGCCGGAGGAGGGGGCTGGACTGAAGCTTTCTTT
d_gene: TRBD1; abundance: NA; j_gene: TRBJ1-1; v_gene: TRBV28; CDR3aa: CASSPRTGKGTEAFF; CDR3nt: TGTGCCAGCAGTCCCCGGACAGGGAAGGGCACTGAAGCTTTCTTT
d_gene: NA; abundance: NA; j_gene: TRBJ2-3; v_gene: TRBV2; CDR3aa: CASSYSTDTQYF; CDR3nt: TGTGCCAGCAGTTACAGCACAGATACGCAGTATTTT
d_gene: NA; abundance: few; j_gene: TRBJ1-2; v_gene: TRBV10-3; CDR3aa: CAIGETMDGYTF; CDR3nt: TGTGCCATTGGGGAAACAATGGATGGCTACACCTTC
d_gene: NA; abundance: NA; j_gene: TRBJ2-2; v_gene: TRBV7-8; CDR3aa: CASSLRPYTGELFF; CDR3nt: TGTGCCAGCAGCTTACGACCGTACACCGGGGAGCTGTTTTTT